The TCR beta chain described here comes from a study of blood T cells in healthy people across ages. This clonotype was counted between two and nine times. Per germline, CDR1 WSHSY and CDR2 SAAADI. Trimming left V 5 bases short and J 5 bases short, with 14 bases between. The CDR3 contains 14 residues. The second PCR ran roughly 7 to 11 cycles with a sample-barcoded 5' primer and J-beta primers. TCRdb reanalysed the 5' RACE reads using MiXCR and keeps one entry per CDR3 protein. The sample holds 780,000 or so distinct CDR3 sequences, 20% to 30% seen once. This sample also appeared in a second study, on T cells of mothers and their children. That study reports: The donor cohort consisted of a few healthy Caucasian mothers and their six children. Within related and unrelated pairs, thymic selection shapes TCR recombination output in a similar way. No T cell clones of persistent microchimeric origin were detected.

This chain links TRBV10-2 with TRBJ2-3; D is possibly TRBD1 or TRBD2 (6 bases each). What was sequenced was blood. The sequence was collected from a boy aged 5-17 years in good health. The CDR3 reads CASSTSGGIDTQYF. In DNA, the CDR3 is TGCGCCAGCAGTACCTCCGGGGGCATAGATACGCAGTATTTT.